This T cell receptor (beta chain) is from a study of metastatic and nonmetastatic thyroid tumors. Study-wide context: Patients with malignant and benign thyroid disease provided blood and tumor or nodule tissue, whose repertoires were compared.

This clone was observed many times. Not a single patient had been given any form of treatment at any point before undergoing thyroid surgery. TCRdb reprocessed the PCR reads using MiXCR. The profile shows approximately 21,000 clones, roughly 20% of them singletons. This CDR3 comprises 13 residues. V gave up 7 bases and J gave up 0 bases, with 9 bases separating them. CDR1 and CDR2 (germline): LNHDA, SQIVND (reference sequence). Input material: blood. This receptor was identified in a female donor with papillary thyroid cancer or a benign thyroid nodule (not recorded which). Some clones in this sample may be carry-over from other donors' samples. The rearrangement joins TRBV19 to TRBJ1-1; D unresolved. The CDR3 loop is CASITQLNTEAFF. The CDR3, as DNA: TGTGCCAGTATCACACAACTGAACACTGAAGCTTTCTTT.